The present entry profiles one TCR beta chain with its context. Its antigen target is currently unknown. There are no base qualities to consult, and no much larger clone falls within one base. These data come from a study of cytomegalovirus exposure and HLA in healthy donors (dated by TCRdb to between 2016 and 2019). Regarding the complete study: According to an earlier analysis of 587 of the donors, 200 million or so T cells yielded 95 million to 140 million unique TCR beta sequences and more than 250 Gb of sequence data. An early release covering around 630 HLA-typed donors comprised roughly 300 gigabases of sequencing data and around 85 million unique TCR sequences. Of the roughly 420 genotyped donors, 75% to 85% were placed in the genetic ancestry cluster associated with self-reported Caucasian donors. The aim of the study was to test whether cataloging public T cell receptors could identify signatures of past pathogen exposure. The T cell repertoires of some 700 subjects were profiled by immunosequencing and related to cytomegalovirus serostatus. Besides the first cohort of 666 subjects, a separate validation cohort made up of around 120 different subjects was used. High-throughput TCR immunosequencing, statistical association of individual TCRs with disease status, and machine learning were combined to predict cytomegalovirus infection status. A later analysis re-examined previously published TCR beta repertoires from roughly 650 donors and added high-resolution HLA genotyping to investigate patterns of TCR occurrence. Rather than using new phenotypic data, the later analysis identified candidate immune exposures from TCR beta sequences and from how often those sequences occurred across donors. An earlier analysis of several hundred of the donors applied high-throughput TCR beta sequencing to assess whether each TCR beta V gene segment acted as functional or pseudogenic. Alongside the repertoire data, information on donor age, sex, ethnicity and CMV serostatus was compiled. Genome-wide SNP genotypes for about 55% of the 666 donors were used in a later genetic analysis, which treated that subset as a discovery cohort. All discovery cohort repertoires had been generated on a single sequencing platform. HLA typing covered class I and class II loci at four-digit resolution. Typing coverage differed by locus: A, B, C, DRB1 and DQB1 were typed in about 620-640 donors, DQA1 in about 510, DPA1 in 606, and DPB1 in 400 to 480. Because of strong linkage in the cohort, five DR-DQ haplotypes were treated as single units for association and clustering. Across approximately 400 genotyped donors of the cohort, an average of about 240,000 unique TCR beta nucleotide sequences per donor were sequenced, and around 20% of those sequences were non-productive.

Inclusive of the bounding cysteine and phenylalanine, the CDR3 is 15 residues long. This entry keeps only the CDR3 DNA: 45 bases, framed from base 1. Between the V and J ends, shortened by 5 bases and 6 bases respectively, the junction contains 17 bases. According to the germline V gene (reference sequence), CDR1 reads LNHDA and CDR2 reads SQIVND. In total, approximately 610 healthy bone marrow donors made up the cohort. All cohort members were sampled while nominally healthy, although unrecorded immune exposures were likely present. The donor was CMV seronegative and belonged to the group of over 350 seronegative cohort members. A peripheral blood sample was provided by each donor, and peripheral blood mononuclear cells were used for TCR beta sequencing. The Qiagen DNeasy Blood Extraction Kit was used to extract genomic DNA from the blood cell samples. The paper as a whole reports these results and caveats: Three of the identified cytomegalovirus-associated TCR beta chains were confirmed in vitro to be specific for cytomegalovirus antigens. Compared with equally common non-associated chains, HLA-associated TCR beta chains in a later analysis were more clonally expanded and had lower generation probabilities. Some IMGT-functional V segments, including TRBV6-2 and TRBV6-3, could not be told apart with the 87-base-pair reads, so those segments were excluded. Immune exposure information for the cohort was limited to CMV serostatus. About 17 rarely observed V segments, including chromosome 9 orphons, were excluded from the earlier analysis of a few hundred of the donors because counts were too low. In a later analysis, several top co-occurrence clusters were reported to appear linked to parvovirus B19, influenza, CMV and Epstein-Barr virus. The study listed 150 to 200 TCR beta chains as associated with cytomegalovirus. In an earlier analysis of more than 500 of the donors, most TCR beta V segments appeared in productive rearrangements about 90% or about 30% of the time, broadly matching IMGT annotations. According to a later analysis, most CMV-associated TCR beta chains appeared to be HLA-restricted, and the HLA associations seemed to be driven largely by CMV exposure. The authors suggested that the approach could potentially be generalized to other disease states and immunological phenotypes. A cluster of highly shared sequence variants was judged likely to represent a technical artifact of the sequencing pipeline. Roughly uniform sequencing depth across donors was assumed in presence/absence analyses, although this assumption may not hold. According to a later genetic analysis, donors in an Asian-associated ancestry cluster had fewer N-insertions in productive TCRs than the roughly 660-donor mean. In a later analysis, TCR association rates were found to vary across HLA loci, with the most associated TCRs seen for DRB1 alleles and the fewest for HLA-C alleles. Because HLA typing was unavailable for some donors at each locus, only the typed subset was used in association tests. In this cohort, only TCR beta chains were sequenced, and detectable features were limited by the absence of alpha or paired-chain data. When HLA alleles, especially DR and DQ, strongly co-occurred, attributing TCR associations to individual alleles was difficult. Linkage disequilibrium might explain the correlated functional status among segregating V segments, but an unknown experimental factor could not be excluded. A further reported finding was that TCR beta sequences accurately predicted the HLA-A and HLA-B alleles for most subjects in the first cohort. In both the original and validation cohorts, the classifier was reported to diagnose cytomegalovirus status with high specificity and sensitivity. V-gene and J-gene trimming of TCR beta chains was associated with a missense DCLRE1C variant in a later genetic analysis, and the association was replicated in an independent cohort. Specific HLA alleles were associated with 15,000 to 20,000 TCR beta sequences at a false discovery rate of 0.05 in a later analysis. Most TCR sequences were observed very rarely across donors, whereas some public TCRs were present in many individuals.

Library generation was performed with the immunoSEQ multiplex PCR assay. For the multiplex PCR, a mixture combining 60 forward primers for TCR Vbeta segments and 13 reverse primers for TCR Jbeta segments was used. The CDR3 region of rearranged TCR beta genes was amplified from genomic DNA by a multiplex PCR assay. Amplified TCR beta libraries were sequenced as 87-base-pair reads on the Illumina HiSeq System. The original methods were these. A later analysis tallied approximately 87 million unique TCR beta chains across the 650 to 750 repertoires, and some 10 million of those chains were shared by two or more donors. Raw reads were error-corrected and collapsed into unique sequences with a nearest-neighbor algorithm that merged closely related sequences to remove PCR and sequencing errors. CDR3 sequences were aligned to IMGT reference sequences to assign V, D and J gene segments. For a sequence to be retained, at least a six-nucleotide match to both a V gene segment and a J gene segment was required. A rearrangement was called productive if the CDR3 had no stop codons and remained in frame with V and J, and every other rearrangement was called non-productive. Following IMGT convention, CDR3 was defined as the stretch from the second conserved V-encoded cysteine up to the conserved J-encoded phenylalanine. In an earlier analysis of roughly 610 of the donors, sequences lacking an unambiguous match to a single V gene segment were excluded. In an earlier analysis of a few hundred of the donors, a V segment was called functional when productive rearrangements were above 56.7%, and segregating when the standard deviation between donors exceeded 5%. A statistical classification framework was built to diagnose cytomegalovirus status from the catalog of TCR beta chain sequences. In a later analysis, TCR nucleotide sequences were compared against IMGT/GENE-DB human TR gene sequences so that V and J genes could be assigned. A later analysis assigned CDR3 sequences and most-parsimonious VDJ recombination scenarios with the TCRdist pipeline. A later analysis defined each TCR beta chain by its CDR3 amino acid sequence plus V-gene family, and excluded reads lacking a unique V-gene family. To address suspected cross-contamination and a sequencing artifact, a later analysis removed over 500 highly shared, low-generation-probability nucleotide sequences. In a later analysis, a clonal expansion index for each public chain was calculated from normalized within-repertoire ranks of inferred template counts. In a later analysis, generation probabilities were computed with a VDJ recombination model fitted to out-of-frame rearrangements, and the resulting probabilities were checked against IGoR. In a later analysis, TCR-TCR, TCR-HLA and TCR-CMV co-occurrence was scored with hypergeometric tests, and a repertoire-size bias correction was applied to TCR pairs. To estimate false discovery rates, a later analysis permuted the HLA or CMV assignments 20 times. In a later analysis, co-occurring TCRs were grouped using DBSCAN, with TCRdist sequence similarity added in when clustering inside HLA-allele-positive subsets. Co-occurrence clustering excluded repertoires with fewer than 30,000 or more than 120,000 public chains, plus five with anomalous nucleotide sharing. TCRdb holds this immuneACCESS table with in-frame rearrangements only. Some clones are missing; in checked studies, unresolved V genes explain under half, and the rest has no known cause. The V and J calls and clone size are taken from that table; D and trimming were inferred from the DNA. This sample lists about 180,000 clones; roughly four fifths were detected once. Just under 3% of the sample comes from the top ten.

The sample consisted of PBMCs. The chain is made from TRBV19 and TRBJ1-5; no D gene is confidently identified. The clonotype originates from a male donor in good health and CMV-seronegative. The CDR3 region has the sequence CASSLGLRRVQPQHF. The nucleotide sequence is TGTGCCAGTAGTTTGGGCCTTAGGCGGGTTCAGCCCCAGCATTTT.